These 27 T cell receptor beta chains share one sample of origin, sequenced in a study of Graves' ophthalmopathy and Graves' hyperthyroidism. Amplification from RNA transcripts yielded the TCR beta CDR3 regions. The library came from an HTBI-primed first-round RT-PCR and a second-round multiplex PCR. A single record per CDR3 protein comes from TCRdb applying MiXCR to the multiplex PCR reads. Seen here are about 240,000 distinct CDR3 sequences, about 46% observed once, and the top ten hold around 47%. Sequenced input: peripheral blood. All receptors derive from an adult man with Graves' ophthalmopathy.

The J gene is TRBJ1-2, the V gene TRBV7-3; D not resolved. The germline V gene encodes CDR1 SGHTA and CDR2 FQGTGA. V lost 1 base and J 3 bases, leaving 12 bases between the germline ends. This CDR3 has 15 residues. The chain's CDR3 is CASSLIGREDYGYTF. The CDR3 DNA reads TGTGCCAGCAGCTTAATTGGGAGGGAAGACTATGGCTACACCTTC.

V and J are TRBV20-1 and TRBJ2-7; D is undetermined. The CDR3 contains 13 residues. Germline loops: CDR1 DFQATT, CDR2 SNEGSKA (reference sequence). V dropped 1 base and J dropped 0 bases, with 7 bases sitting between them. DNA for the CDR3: TGCAGTGCTAGAGGTTACAACTCCTACGAGCAGTACTTC. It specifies CSARGYNSYEQYF.

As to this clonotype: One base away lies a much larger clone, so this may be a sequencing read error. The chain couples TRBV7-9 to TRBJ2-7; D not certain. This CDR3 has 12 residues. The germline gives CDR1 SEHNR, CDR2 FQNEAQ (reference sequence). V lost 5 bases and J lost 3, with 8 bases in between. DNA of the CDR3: TGTGCCAGCAGCCCGGATGTCTACGAGCAGTACTTC. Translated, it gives CASSPDVYEQYF.

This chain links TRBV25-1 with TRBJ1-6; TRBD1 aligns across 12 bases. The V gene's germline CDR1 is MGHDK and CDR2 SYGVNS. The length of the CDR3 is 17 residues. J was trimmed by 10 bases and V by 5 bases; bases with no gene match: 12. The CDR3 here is CASSYRGRDRGQSPLHF. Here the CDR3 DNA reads TGTGCCAGCAGTTACCGAGGACGGGACAGGGGGCAATCACCCCTCCACTTT.

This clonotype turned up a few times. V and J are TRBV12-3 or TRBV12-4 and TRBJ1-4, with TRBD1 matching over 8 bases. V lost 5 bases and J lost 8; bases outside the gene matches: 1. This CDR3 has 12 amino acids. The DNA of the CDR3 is TGTGCCAGCAGTGACAGGGGCGAAAAACTGTTTTTT. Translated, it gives CASSDRGEKLFF.

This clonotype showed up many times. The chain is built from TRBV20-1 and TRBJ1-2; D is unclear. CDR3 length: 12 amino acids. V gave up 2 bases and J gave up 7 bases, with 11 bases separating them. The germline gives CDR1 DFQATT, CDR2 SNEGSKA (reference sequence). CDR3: CSARPARFGYTF. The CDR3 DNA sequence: TGCAGTGCTAGACCGGCTAGATTTGGCTACACCTTC.

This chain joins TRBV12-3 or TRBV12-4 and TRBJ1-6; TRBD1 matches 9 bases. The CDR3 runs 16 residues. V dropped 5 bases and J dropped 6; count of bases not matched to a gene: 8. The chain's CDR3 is CASSPMDRGGNSPLHF. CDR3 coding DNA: TGTGCCAGCAGTCCTATGGACAGGGGAGGTAATTCACCCCTCCACTTT.

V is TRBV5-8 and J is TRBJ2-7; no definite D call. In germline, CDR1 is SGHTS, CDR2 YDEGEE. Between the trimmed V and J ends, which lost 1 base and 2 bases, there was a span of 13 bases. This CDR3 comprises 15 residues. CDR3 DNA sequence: TGTGCCAGCAGCTTGCTGGCAGGACCAACCTACGAGCAGTACTTC. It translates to CASSLLAGPTYEQYF.

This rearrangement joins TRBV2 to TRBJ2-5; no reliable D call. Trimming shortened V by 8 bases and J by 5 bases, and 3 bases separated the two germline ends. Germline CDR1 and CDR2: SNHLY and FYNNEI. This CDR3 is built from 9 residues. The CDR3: CASAETQYF. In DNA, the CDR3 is TGTGCCAGCGCGGAGACCCAGTACTTC.

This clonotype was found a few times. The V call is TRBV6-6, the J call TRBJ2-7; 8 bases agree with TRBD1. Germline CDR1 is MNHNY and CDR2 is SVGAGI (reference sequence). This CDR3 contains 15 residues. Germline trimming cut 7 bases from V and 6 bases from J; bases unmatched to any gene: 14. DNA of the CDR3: TGTGCCAGCAACCCCCACCGGGCAGGGGGCGGCGAGCAGTACTTC. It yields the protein CASNPHRAGGGEQYF.

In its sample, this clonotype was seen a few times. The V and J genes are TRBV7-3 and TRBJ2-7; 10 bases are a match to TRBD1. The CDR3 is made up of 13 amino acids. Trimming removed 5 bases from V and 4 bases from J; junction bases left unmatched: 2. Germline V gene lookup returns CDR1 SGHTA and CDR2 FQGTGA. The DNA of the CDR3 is TGTGCCAGCAGCGTGGACAGGGGGTACGAGCAGTACTTC. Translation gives CASSVDRGYEQYF.

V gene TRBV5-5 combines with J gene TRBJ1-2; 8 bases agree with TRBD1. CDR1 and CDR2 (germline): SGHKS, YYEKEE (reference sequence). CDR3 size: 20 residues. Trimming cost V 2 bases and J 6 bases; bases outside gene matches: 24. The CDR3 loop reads CASSLTSRGQGIRREDGYTF. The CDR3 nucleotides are TGTGCCAGCAGCTTAACGTCCCGTGGACAGGGAATCCGTCGAGAGGATGGCTACACCTTC.

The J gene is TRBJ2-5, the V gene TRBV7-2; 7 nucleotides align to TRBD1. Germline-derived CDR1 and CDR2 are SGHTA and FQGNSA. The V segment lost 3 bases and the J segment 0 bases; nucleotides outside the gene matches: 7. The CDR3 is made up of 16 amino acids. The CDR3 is CASSLSGQPYQETQYF. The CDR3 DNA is TGTGCCAGCAGCTTGTCGGGACAGCCTTACCAAGAGACCCAGTACTTC.

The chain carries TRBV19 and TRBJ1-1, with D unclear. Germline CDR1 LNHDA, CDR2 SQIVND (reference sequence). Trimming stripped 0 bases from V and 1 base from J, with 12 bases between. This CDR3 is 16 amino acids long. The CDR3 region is CASSIDRVGKNTEAFF. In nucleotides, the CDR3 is TGTGCCAGTAGTATAGATCGGGTGGGAAAGAACACTGAAGCTTTCTTT. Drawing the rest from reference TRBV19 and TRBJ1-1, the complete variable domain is DGGITQSPKYLFRKEGQNVTLSCEQNLNHDAMYWYRQDPGQGLRLIYYSQIVNDFQKGDIAEGYSVSREKKESFPLTVTSAQKNPTAFYLCASSIDRVGKNTEAFFGQGTRLTVV.

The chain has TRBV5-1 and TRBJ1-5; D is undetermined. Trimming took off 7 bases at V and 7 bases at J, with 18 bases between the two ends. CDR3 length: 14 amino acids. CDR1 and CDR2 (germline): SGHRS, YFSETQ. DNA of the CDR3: TGCGCCAGCGGTCGGTTGCGCGTCTGGCAGCCCCAGCATTTT. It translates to CASGRLRVWQPQHF.

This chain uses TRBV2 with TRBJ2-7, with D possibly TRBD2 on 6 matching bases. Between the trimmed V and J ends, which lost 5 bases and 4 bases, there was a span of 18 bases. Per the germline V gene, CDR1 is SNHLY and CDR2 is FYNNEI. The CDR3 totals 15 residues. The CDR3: CASSSPGAGNYEQYF. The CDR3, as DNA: TGTGCCAGCAGTTCCCCGGGAGCAGGGAATTACGAGCAGTACTTC. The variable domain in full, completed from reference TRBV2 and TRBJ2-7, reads EPEVTQTPSHQVTQMGQEVILRCVPISNHLYFYWYRQILGQKVEFLVSFYNNEISEKSEIFDDQFSVERPDGSNFTLKIRSTKLEDSAMYFCASSSPGAGNYEQYFGPGTRLTVT.

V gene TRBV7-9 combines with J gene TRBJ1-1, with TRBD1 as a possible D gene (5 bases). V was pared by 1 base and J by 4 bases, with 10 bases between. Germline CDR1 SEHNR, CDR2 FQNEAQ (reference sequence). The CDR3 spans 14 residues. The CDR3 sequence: CASSLEAGTTEAFF. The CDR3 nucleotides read TGTGCCAGCAGCTTAGAGGCAGGGACCACTGAAGCTTTCTTT.

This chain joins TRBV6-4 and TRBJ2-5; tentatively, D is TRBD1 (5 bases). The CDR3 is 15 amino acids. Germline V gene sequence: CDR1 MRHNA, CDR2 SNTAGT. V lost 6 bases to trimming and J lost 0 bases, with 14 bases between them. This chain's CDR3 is CASRPRTPDQETQYF. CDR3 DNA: TGTGCCAGCAGGCCGAGGACACCCGACCAAGAGACCCAGTACTTC.

The CDR3: CASRGLGTEELFF. The CDR3 region has the DNA TGTGCCAGCAGAGGACTAGGGACTGAGGAGCTGTTTTTT. The chain joins TRBV27 to TRBJ2-2; 7 positions match TRBD2. The V gene's germline CDR1 is MNHEY and CDR2 SMNVEV (reference sequence). This CDR3 spans 13 amino acids. With V trimmed by 6 bases and J by 10 bases, 8 bases remained unmatched.

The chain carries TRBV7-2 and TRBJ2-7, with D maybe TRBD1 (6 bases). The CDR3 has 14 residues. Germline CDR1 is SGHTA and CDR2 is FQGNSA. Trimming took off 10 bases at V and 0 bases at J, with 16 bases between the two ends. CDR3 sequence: CATALDRLSYEQYF. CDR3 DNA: TGTGCCACCGCACTCGACAGGCTCTCCTACGAGCAGTACTTC.

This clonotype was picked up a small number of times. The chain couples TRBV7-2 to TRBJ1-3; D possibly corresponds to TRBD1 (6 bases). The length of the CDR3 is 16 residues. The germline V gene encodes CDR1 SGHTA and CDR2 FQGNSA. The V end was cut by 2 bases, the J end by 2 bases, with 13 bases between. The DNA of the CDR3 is TGTGCCAGCAGCTTATTTTCCACAGGGACTGGAAACACCATATATTTT. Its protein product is CASSLFSTGTGNTIYF.

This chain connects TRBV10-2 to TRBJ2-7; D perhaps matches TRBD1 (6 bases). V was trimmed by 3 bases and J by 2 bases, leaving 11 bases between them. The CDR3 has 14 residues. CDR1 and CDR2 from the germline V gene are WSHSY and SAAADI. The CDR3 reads CASSDQGTAYEQYF. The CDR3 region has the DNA TGCGCCAGCAGTGACCAGGGGACGGCCTACGAGCAGTACTTC.

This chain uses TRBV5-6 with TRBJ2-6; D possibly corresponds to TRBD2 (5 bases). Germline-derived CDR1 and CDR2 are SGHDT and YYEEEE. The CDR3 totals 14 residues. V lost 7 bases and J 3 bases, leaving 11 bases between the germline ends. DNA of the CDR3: TGTGCCAGCGCCGGGATAGGTGGGGCCAACGTCCTGACTTTC. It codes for CASAGIGGANVLTF.

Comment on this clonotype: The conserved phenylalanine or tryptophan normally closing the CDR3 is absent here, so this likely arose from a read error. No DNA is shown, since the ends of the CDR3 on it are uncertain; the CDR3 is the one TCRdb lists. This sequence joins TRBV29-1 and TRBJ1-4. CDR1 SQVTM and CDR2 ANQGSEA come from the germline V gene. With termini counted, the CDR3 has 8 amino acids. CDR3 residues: CSVEDRPL.

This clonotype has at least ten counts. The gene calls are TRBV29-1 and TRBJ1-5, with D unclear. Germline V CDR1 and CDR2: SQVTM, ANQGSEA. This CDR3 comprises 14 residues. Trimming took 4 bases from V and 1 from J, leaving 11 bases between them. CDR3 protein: CSVATGRSNQPQHF. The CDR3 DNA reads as TGCAGCGTTGCAACCGGGAGGAGCAATCAGCCCCAGCATTTT.

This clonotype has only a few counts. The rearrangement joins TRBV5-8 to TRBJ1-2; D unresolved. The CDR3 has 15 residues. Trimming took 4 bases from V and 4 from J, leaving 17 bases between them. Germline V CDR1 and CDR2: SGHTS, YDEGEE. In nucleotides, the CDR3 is TGTGCCAGCAGCCAAGATCACGAGGCCCGCTATGGCTACACCTTC. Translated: CASSQDHEARYGYTF. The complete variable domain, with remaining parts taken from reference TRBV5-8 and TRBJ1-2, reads EAGVTQSPTHLIKTRGQQATLRCSPISGHTSVYWYQQALGLGLQFLLWYDEGEERNRGNFPPRFSGRQFPNYSSELNVNALELEDSALYLCASSQDHEARYGYTFGSGTRLTVV.

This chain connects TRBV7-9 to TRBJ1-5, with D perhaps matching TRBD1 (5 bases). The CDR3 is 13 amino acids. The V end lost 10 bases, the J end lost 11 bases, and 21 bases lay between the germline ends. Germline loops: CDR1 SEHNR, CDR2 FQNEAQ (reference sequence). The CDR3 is CAIARGRQETQHF. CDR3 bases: TGTGCCATCGCGAGGGGTCGTCAAGAGACCCAGCATTTT.